This TCR beta chain was identified in a study of blood T cell repertoires in COVID-19. Data came from immunoSEQ multiplex PCR; TCRdb stores just in-frame clones and leaves some out. Here the sample spans some 31,000 clones, around 86% being singletons. Source material: peripheral blood. This receptor was obtained from an older woman with active COVID-19.

The CDR3 here is CASSVATRPETQYF. The CDR3 DNA reads as TGTGCCAGCAGCGTAGCTACTAGGCCAGAGACCCAGTACTTC. This chain connects TRBV9 to TRBJ2-5, with a possible D match to TRBD2 (5 bases). The germline CDR1 and CDR2 sequences are SGDLS and YYNGEE. The CDR3 runs to 14 residues. V was clipped by 0 bases and J by 4 bases, with 10 bases between them.